These T cell receptor beta chains were read from a single sample in a study of cytomegalovirus exposure and HLA in healthy donors. Using immunoSEQ multiplex PCR, the repertoire was profiled, and TCRdb retains in-frame clones only, with some absent. The sample yields some 100,000 clones, about 77% seen once. Sequencing input: PBMCs. These receptors were taken from a woman younger than 35 in good health and CMV-seropositive. Each CDR3 is given with its conserved first and last residue. A D gene is named only where the DNA matches it firmly. Not all rows give a size; the values are once, few, many and, for expanded clones, a class.

J,V,size,D,CDR3,DNA
TRBJ2-5,TRBV11-3,few,TRBD1,CASSPWTGEQETQYF,TGTGCCAGCAGCCCCTGGACAGGGGAGCAAGAGACCCAGTACTTC
TRBJ1-3,TRBV15,once,.,CATSRRLPQLSGNTIYF,TGTGCCACCAGCAGACGACTACCCCAGCTCTCTGGAAACACCATATATTTT
TRBJ2-1,TRBV4-3,.,.,CASSPGATYNEQFF,TGCGCCAGCAGCCCAGGGGCTACTTACAATGAGCAGTTCTTC
TRBJ2-1,TRBV6-5,.,.,CASSKSNEQFF,TGTGCCAGCAGCAAGAGTAATGAGCAGTTCTTC
TRBJ1-1,TRBV6-5,.,.,CASTLYSGTEAFF,TGTGCCAGCACCCTTTACAGTGGAACTGAAGCTTTCTTT
TRBJ2-2,TRBV19,.,TRBD2,CASSSGSGVAGELFF,TGTGCCAGTAGTAGCGGGAGTGGAGTCGCCGGGGAGCTGTTTTTT
TRBJ2-7,TRBV7-9,few,.,CASSSTREQYF,TGTGCCAGCAGCTCTACTCGGGAGCAGTACTTC
TRBJ1-1,TRBV9,.,.,CASSDGEINPTEAFF,TGTGCCAGCAGCGATGGGGAGATAAACCCCACTGAAGCTTTCTTT
TRBJ2-1,TRBV2,.,TRBD2,CATNLAGVRNEQFF,TGTGCCACCAACCTAGCGGGAGTTCGAAATGAGCAGTTCTTC
TRBJ1-1,TRBV29-1,.,TRBD1,CSAPRTGENTEAFF,TGCAGCGCCCCGAGGACAGGGGAGAACACTGAAGCTTTCTTT
TRBJ1-4,TRBV19,.,.,CASGTGRGNEKLFF,TGTGCCAGTGGAACCGGACGGGGTAATGAAAAACTGTTTTTT
TRBJ1-1,TRBV7-9,few,.,CASSWHDRNTEAFF,TGTGCCAGCAGCTGGCACGACAGGAACACTGAAGCTTTCTTT
TRBJ2-7,TRBV19,.,.,CASSTGTLPYEQYF,TGTGCCAGTAGTACAGGGACTCTCCCCTACGAGCAGTACTTC
TRBJ1-1,TRBV6-4,.,.,CASRQDMNTEAFF,TGTGCCAGCCGGCAGGACATGAACACTGAAGCTTTCTTT
TRBJ2-1,TRBV7-3,.,TRBD2,CASSLRAGGHNEQFF,TGTGCCAGCAGCTTAAGAGCGGGAGGGCACAATGAGCAGTTCTTC
TRBJ2-7,TRBV4-3,.,TRBD1,CASSQGNRGDSYEQYF,TGCGCCAGCAGCCAAGGCAACAGGGGGGACTCCTACGAGCAGTACTTC
TRBJ2-3,TRBV7-9,few,TRBD1,CASSASRDSVTDTQYF,TGTGCCAGCAGCGCCTCCCGGGACAGTGTAACAGATACGCAGTATTTT
TRBJ2-7,TRBV28,.,.,CASSLYHEQYF,TGTGCCAGCAGCCTCTACCACGAGCAGTACTTC
TRBJ2-2,TRBV29-1,.,TRBD1,CSVGGGLGQLPGELFF,TGCAGCGTTGGAGGCGGTTTGGGACAGCTCCCCGGGGAGCTGTTTTTT
TRBJ2-7,TRBV16,few,.,CASSHYRTAYEQYF,TGTGCCAGCAGCCACTATAGGACAGCTTACGAGCAGTACTTC
TRBJ1-1,TRBV12-5,once,.,CASGSRRQFHTEAFF,TGTGCTAGTGGTTCCCGTAGACAGTTTCACACTGAAGCTTTCTTT
TRBJ2-6,TRBV29-1,.,.,CSVEAVSGANVLTF,TGCAGCGTTGAAGCAGTCTCTGGGGCCAACGTCCTGACTTTC
TRBJ1-1,TRBV5-1,.,TRBD1,CASSLPGGPTEAFF,TGCGCCAGCAGCCTCCCAGGGGGACCCACTGAAGCTTTCTTT
TRBJ2-1,TRBV5-8,.,TRBD2,CASSWGLAWQFF,TGTGCCAGCAGCTGGGGACTAGCTTGGCAGTTCTTC
TRBJ1-2,TRBV7-9,.,TRBD1,CASSPGTARQRYGYTF,TGTGCCAGCAGCCCCGGGACAGCCCGCCAGAGGTATGGCTACACCTTC
TRBJ2-7,TRBV28,.,.,CASSLTRDYTYEQYF,TGTGCCAGCAGTCTGACCCGGGATTACACCTACGAGCAGTACTTC
TRBJ1-1,TRBV6-5,.,.,CASSYSSPVPNTEAFF,TGTGCCAGCAGTTACTCGAGCCCGGTCCCGAACACTGAAGCTTTCTTT
TRBJ2-7,TRBV6-5,.,TRBD2,CASSYSSTSGYEQYF,TGTGCCAGCAGTTACTCAAGCACTAGCGGCTACGAGCAGTACTTC
TRBJ1-5,TRBV27,few,TRBD1,CASRPTGPWVSNQPQHF,TGTGCCAGCAGACCGACAGGGCCGTGGGTTAGCAATCAGCCCCAGCATTTT
TRBJ2-7,TRBV28,.,TRBD1,CASSFGRGMREQYF,TGTGCCAGCAGTTTTGGCAGGGGGATGCGCGAGCAGTACTTC
TRBJ2-3,TRBV7-7,.,TRBD2,CASSFGLAGTDTQYF,TGTGCTAGCAGCTTCGGACTAGCGGGAACAGATACGCAGTATTTT
TRBJ2-5,TRBV6-5,.,TRBD1,CASNRGGETQYF,TGTGCCAGCAACAGGGGTGGAGAGACCCAGTACTTC
TRBJ2-5,TRBV6-5,few,.,CASSYSWSGKETQYF,TGTGCCAGCAGTTACTCCTGGTCGGGTAAAGAGACCCAGTACTTC
TRBJ1-1,TRBV10-3,.,.,CAVTSAGPLEGTEAFF,TGTGCCGTTACCTCCGCAGGCCCCCTGGAGGGGACTGAAGCTTTCTTT
TRBJ2-3,TRBV9,.,TRBD2,CASSDGLAGAADTQYF,TGTGCCAGCAGCGACGGACTAGCGGGAGCGGCAGATACGCAGTATTTT
TRBJ1-3,TRBV28,.,.,CASSSSLGRLSGNTIYF,TGTGCCAGCAGTTCCTCCCTTGGCAGGCTCTCTGGAAACACCATATATTTT